Below are 14 T cell receptor beta chains sequenced from a single sample in a study of T cells expressing NK-cell markers (dated by TCRdb to between 2020 and 2021). Library preparation was by 5' RACE. TCRdb records Illumina HiSeq 2000 as the sequencer. Following reprocessing of the reads by TCRdb, the data hold one row per CDR3 protein sequence and no DNA is available. The table for this sample records fewer than 400,000 distinct CDR3 sequences. Around 10% of the sample rests with the top ten. The sample was blood T cells: a sorted CD56 or NKG2C T cell subset, CD4+ or CD8+ T cells, or bulk PBMC T cells (not recorded which). Receptor source: a woman aged 50 to 65 in good health. Donor details come from another sample of the same person, matched by shared clones.

The chain recombines TRBV5-6 with TRBJ1-2. The length of the CDR3 is 15 residues. CDR1 and CDR2 from the germline V gene are SGHDT and YYEEEE. This CDR3 reads CASTFRGLANYGYTF.

V is TRBV28 and J is TRBJ2-3; TCRdb returns TRBD2, unconfirmable since there is no DNA. Germline CDR1 and CDR2: MDHEN and SYDVKM. This CDR3 region has 16 residues. Here the CDR3 reads CASSLPEGFTTDTQYF.

J is TRBJ2-7 and V is TRBV5-1; TCRdb selects TRBD2, and the lack of DNA leaves this call unchecked. Germline V lookup: CDR1 SGHRS, CDR2 YFSETQ. The CDR3 length is 13 residues. CDR3 residues: CASSVGGGYEQYF.

This chain links TRBV12-3 or TRBV12-4 with TRBJ1-5; there is no DNA to check the TCRdb D call of TRBD1. The CDR3 has 15 amino acids. This CDR3 is CASSLGDSKGQPQHF.

The CDR3 spells CASSSDRGRNEQFF. The rearrangement links TRBV7-8 to TRBJ2-1; TCRdb's assignment of TRBD1 cannot be checked, as there is no DNA. CDR1 and CDR2 (germline): SGHVS, FQNEAQ. This CDR3 is 14 amino acids long.

This CDR3 is CASSESPRNEQFF. The chain has TRBV6-2 or TRBV6-3 and TRBJ2-1; with no DNA, the TCRdb D assignment of TRBD1 cannot be verified. There are 13 residues in the CDR3. CDR1 is MNHEY, CDR2 SVGEGT, per germline.

CDR3 in amino acids: CASSSRPGEPRNTEAFF. V is TRBV7-9 and J is TRBJ1-1; absent DNA, TCRdb's TRBD1 call cannot be checked. The CDR3 consists of 17 residues. In germline, CDR1 is SEHNR, CDR2 FQNEAQ (reference sequence).

The chain joins TRBV24-1 to TRBJ2-2; the TCRdb D gene call, TRBD1, has no DNA to confirm it. The CDR3 consists of 17 residues. Germline V gene data show CDR1 as KGHDR and CDR2 as SFDVKD. CDR3 protein: CATSDPGQTPNTGELFF.

The chain combines TRBV5-6 with TRBJ2-5. CDR3 length: 14 amino acids. Germline V lookup: CDR1 SGHDT, CDR2 YYEEEE. Here the CDR3 reads CASSLIGFQETQYF.

The chain uses TRBV14 and TRBJ2-5; the TRBD1 assignment by TCRdb is unverifiable without DNA. This CDR3 spans 15 amino acids. Germline V CDR1 and CDR2: SGHDN, FVKESK. The CDR3 reads CASMRTGYPQETQYF.

The chain is built from TRBV7-7 and TRBJ2-1; TCRdb returns TRBD2, unconfirmable since there is no DNA. CDR3 length equals 14 residues. Germline values: CDR1 SSHAT, CDR2 FNYEAQ (reference sequence). The CDR3 sequence is CASSLSLAGDEQFF. The whole variable domain, filled in from reference TRBV7-7 and TRBJ2-1, reads GAGVSQSPRYKVTKRGQDVTLRCDPISSHATLYWYQQALGQGPEFLTYFNYEAQPDKSGLPSDRFSAERPEGSISTLTIQRTEQRDSAMYRCASSLSLAGDEQFFGPGTRLTVL.

The chain links TRBV7-9 to TRBJ2-7; the D gene TCRdb calls, TRBD1, cannot be checked with no DNA. There are 15 residues in the CDR3. The V gene's germline CDR1 is SEHNR and CDR2 FQNEAQ (reference sequence). The chain's CDR3 is CASSLWVGTDIEQYF. Together with reference TRBV7-9 and TRBJ2-7, the CDR3 gives the full variable domain: DTGVSQNPRHKITKRGQNVTFRCDPISEHNRLYWYRQTLGQGPEFLTYFQNEAQLEKSRLLSDRFSAERPKGSFSTLEIQRTEQGDSAMYLCASSLWVGTDIEQYFGPGTRLTVT.

This CDR3 is CAWSVGLPHTGELFF. J is TRBJ2-2 and V is TRBV30; TCRdb gives TRBD2 as the D gene, but with no DNA this cannot be confirmed. The CDR3 has 15 amino acids. The germline V gene has CDR1 GTSNPN and CDR2 SVGIG (reference sequence).

The chain has TRBV7-9 and TRBJ2-3; TCRdb reports TRBD1, a call that lacks DNA to check it against. CDR3 size: 19 residues. Germline V gene lookup returns CDR1 SEHNR and CDR2 FQNEAQ (reference sequence). CDR3 residues: CASSLAWTRRGSSTDTQYF.